This entry lists 22 T cell receptor beta chains sequenced from one sample in a study of shared clonotypes between healthy human individuals. Sequencing was performed with immunoSEQ multiplex PCR; in TCRdb, only in-frame clones are kept and a portion is missing. This sample has roughly 2.2 million clones, with 93% found just once. Sample: naive CD4+ T cells from PBMCs. The subset is: CD45RA+ positively selected. The receptors were sampled from a man younger than 30 in good health. Some clones in this sample may be carry-over from other donors' samples.

The chain employs TRBV7-2 and TRBJ1-1, with D unresolved. The germline V and J ends were trimmed by 5 bases and 3 bases, with 13 bases remaining between them. This CDR3 contains 14 residues. The germline CDR1 and CDR2 sequences are SGHTA and FQGNSA. The CDR3 reads CASSPGRGYTEAFF. The CDR3 coding sequence is TGTGCCAGCAGCCCGGGCCGAGGTTACACTGAAGCTTTCTTT.

The rearrangement joins TRBV7-2 to TRBJ2-5, with D possibly being TRBD2 (6 bases). V lost 1 base and J 6 bases, leaving 15 bases between the germline ends. The germline CDR1 and CDR2 sequences are SGHTA and FQGNSA. The CDR3 is made up of 15 amino acids. The CDR3 here is CASSLVGGNGQTQYF. The CDR3 DNA follows: TGTGCCAGCAGCTTAGTTGGAGGGAACGGGCAGACCCAGTACTTC.

The chain uses TRBV9 and TRBJ2-6, with 8 bases identical to TRBD2. V lost 0 bases and J lost 4; bases outside the gene matches: 3. The CDR3 totals 16 residues. CDR1 and CDR2 (germline): SGDLS, YYNGEE. The CDR3 DNA reads as TGTGCCAGCAGCGTAGCGGGAGGGGTCGGGGCCAACGTCCTGACTTTC. As protein: CASSVAGGVGANVLTF.

The genes are TRBV27 and TRBJ1-2; 8 bases fit TRBD1. This CDR3 region has 14 residues. Unmatched junction bases numbered 4, after V lost 5 bases and J lost 2 bases. Germline loops: CDR1 MNHEY, CDR2 SMNVEV (reference sequence). The chain's CDR3 is CASSADRANYGYTF. CDR3 bases: TGTGCCAGCAGTGCGGACAGGGCCAACTATGGCTACACCTTC.

V and J are TRBV12-5 and TRBJ2-1; D might be TRBD1 (6 bases). CDR1 and CDR2 (germline): LGHNT, FRNRAP. The CDR3 spans 16 residues. Trimming left V 5 bases short and J 4 bases short, with 18 bases between. This CDR3 is CASGPGTPRLYNEQFF. The DNA of the CDR3 is TGTGCTAGTGGTCCGGGGACACCTCGCCTATACAATGAGCAGTTCTTC.

The chain employs TRBV2 and TRBJ1-1; D remains ambiguous. V lost 4 bases to trimming and J lost 1 base, with 10 bases between them. Per the germline V gene, CDR1 is SNHLY and CDR2 is FYNNEI. The CDR3 has 14 amino acids. The CDR3 sequence is CASSVSNRNTEAFF. The CDR3 coding sequence is TGTGCCAGCAGTGTGAGTAATCGGAACACTGAAGCTTTCTTT.

This chain uses TRBV29-1 with TRBJ2-3, with D perhaps TRBD1 (6 bases). V gave up 2 bases and J gave up 6 bases, with 12 bases separating them. CDR1 SQVTM and CDR2 ANQGSEA come from the germline V gene. The CDR3 loop spans 13 amino acids. CDR3 DNA: TGCAGCGTTGAATTACAGGGCCAGGATACGCAGTATTTT. The encoded protein is CSVELQGQDTQYF.

The gene calls are TRBV7-8 and TRBJ2-5; D is perhaps TRBD1 (6 bases). Germline lookup yields CDR1 SGHVS and CDR2 FQNEAQ. This CDR3 contains 14 residues. The V and J ends lost 1 base and 7 bases respectively, with 13 bases between them. Here the CDR3 reads CASSLEQGFGTQYF. The CDR3 DNA follows: TGTGCCAGCAGCTTAGAACAGGGATTTGGGACCCAGTACTTC.

This chain uses TRBV5-3 with TRBJ2-2; a possible D gene is TRBD2 (5 bases). TRBV5-3 is an ORF, with its function uncertain. The CDR3 runs to 14 residues. Trimming took 8 bases from V and 0 from J, leaving 11 bases between them. The CDR3 DNA reads TGTGCCAGTCCGAGAGGGCCGAACACCGGGGAGCTGTTTTTT. Translated: CASPRGPNTGELFF.

The chain uses TRBV5-5 and TRBJ2-7, with TRBD1 matching 9 bases. Per germline, CDR1 SGHKS and CDR2 YYEKEE (reference sequence). This CDR3 comprises 16 residues. V trimming: 4 bases; J trimming: 1 base; junction bases outside the gene matches: 9. The CDR3, as DNA: TGTGCCAGCAGCACCCGACCGGGACAGGGTTCCTACGAGCAGTACTTC. It specifies CASSTRPGQGSYEQYF. The full variable domain, its missing parts supplied by reference TRBV5-5 and TRBJ2-7, is DAGVTQSPTHLIKTRGQQVTLRCSPISGHKSVSWYQQVLGQGPQFIFQYYEKEERGRGNFPDRFSARQFPNYSSELNVNALLLGDSALYLCASSTRPGQGSYEQYFGPGTRLTVT.

The chain is built from TRBV29-1 and TRBJ2-2; 15 bases are shared with TRBD2. V lost 4 bases to trimming and J lost 5 bases; unmatched junction nucleotides: 11. The germline V gene encodes CDR1 SQVTM and CDR2 ANQGSEA. The CDR3 is made up of 18 amino acids. The CDR3 sequence is CSVGSWGLAGGGTGELFF. The CDR3 region has the DNA TGCAGCGTTGGTAGTTGGGGACTAGCGGGAGGCGGTACCGGGGAGCTGTTTTTT.

This clone was seen a single time. The V gene is TRBV5-1, the J gene TRBJ2-7, with D perhaps matching TRBD1 (5 bases). Deletions cut 3 bases from V and 4 bases from J, with 11 bases between. Germline V CDR1 and CDR2: SGHRS, YFSETQ. The CDR3 is made up of 13 amino acids. CDR3: CASSSNRKYEQYF. CDR3 DNA sequence: TGCGCCAGCAGCTCGAACAGGAAGTACGAGCAGTACTTC. Together with reference TRBV5-1 and TRBJ2-7, the CDR3 gives the full variable domain: KAGVTQTPRYLIKTRGQQVTLSCSPISGHRSVSWYQQTPGQGLQFLFEYFSETQRNKGNFPGRFSGRQFSNSRSEMNVSTLELGDSALYLCASSSNRKYEQYFGPGTRLTVT.

A remark on this clone: This CDR3 is also generated by other DNA sequences in the sample. The V gene is TRBV14, the J gene TRBJ1-2, with D perhaps TRBD1 (6 bases). The germline CDR1 and CDR2 sequences are SGHDN and FVKESK. The CDR3 sequence is 13 residues long. Trimming took off 3 bases at V and 5 bases at J, with 10 bases between the two ends. The CDR3 bases are TGTGCCAGCAGCCAGGGGACATTATATGGCTACACCTTC. Translation gives CASSQGTLYGYTF.

The chain employs TRBV6-4 and TRBJ1-5; D may be TRBD1 (6 bases). This CDR3 has 14 amino acids. CDR1 and CDR2 from the germline V gene are MRHNA and SNTAGT. V lost 3 bases and J lost 10, with 16 bases in between. The CDR3 DNA follows: TGTGCCAGCAGTGAAACAGGGCTTGGGGATCCCCAGCATTTT. Translating it yields CASSETGLGDPQHF.

Points on this clone: This same CDR3 is encoded by further DNA sequences in the sample. V usage is TRBV28 and J usage is TRBJ2-2, with D possibly being TRBD1 or TRBD2 (5 bases each). Trimming left V 8 bases short and J 0 bases short, with 7 bases between. Germline V lookup: CDR1 MDHEN, CDR2 SYDVKM. The CDR3 consists of 13 residues. The CDR3 region is CASRGPNTGELFF. For the CDR3, the DNA is TGTGCCAGCCGGGGCCCGAACACCGGGGAGCTGTTTTTT.

The CDR3 region has the DNA TGTGCCAGCAGTCCCCGGTGGGCGGGAGTGTCCTACAATGAGCAGTTCTTC. This sequence encodes CASSPRWAGVSYNEQFF. This chain uses TRBV27 with TRBJ2-1, with 7 bases lining up with TRBD2. This CDR3 has 17 amino acids. Germline V CDR1 and CDR2: MNHEY, SMNVEV (reference sequence). The junction had 11 bases not matched to a gene; V was cut back by 5 bases and J by 1 base.

The CDR3 sequence: CASSYGLSGDTQYF. CDR3 in DNA: TGTGCCAGCAGCTACGGACTGAGTGGAGATACGCAGTATTTT. The chain links TRBV7-9 to TRBJ2-3, with TRBD2 as a possible D gene (5 bases). The CDR3 has 14 residues. Germline V CDR1 and CDR2: SEHNR, FQNEAQ (reference sequence). The V and J ends lost 4 bases and 5 bases respectively, with 13 bases between them.

The chain is built from TRBV6-1 and TRBJ2-7; 9 nucleotides line up with TRBD2. V lost 8 bases to trimming and J lost 2 bases; unmatched junction nucleotides: 4. The germline gives CDR1 MNHNS, CDR2 SASEGT. This CDR3 has 13 residues. The DNA for the CDR3 is TGTGCCAGCCATAGCGGGAGCCCCTACGAGCAGTACTTC. The encoded protein is CASHSGSPYEQYF.

The chain is built from TRBV19 and TRBJ2-7; possible D gene TRBD2, 6 bases. The V end lost 5 bases, the J end lost 5 bases, and 19 bases lay between the germline ends. The CDR3 is made up of 15 amino acids. Per germline, CDR1 LNHDA and CDR2 SQIVND (reference sequence). CDR3 bases: TGTGCCAGTAGTCTCACTCCTGGGGGAGGAGACGAGCAGTACTTC. It codes for CASSLTPGGGDEQYF. Based on the CDR3 plus reference TRBV19 and TRBJ2-7, the full variable domain is DGGITQSPKYLFRKEGQNVTLSCEQNLNHDAMYWYRQDPGQGLRLIYYSQIVNDFQKGDIAEGYSVSREKKESFPLTVTSAQKNPTAFYLCASSLTPGGGDEQYFGPGTRLTVT.

This rearrangement joins TRBV5-1 to TRBJ2-3; TRBD1 aligns across 8 bases. The ends lost 6 bases at V and 2 bases at J; junction bases unmatched: 5. Germline loops: CDR1 SGHRS, CDR2 YFSETQ. The CDR3 consists of 14 residues. The CDR3 sequence is CASTQGATTDTQYF. The CDR3 DNA is TGCGCCAGCACCCAGGGGGCCACCACAGATACGCAGTATTTT.

The genes are TRBV27 and TRBJ2-3, with TRBD2 as a possible D gene (6 bases). This CDR3 has 13 amino acids. Germline CDR1 and CDR2: MNHEY and SMNVEV (reference sequence). The ends were cut back, 2 bases at V and 4 bases at J, with 7 bases in the middle. Written as DNA, the CDR3 is TGTGCCAGCAGTTTAAGGAGGGCAGATACGCAGTATTTT. Translation gives CASSLRRADTQYF.

This clone was seen only once. The V gene is TRBV2, the J gene TRBJ2-5; 8 nucleotides align to TRBD1. The germline gives CDR1 SNHLY, CDR2 FYNNEI. V was clipped by 5 bases and J by 5 bases; unmatched bases: 7. This CDR3 region has 14 residues. Here the CDR3 DNA reads TGTGCCAGCAGTCAACAGGGGGGCGGCGAGACCCAGTACTTC. Encoded protein: CASSQQGGGETQYF.